These 23 T cell receptor beta chains came from one sample sequenced in a study of T-cell reconstitution after alpha-beta-depleted transplantation in children. The authors prepared the TCRbeta library with unique molecular identifiers. TCRdb ran MiXCR on the PCR reads and lists one entry per CDR3 protein. Counted here are about 120,000 distinct CDR3 sequences, under 30% occurring once; the ten biggest clones make up about 10%. Sequencing used PBMCs, mostly from graft donor cells, obtained 180 days after TCRalphabeta/CD19-depleted stem cell transplant. These receptors all come from a male patient under 10 years old who had a stem cell transplant for chronic granulomatous disease, so the T cells may come from the graft donor.

CDR3 loop: CASSLFGGLSGANVLTF. CDR3 DNA: TGTGCCAGCAGTTTATTTGGGGGCCTCTCTGGGGCCAACGTCCTGACTTTC. The chain carries TRBV27 and TRBJ2-6; D is perhaps TRBD1 (6 bases). V was cut by 1 base and J by 0 bases, with 10 bases left in between. The V gene's germline CDR1 is MNHEY and CDR2 SMNVEV (reference sequence). CDR3 length: 17 amino acids.

The chain joins TRBV24-1 to TRBJ2-2; D call uncertain. This CDR3 is built from 16 residues. Between the trimmed V and J ends, which lost 1 base and 5 bases, there was a span of 13 bases. Germline V gene lookup returns CDR1 KGHDR and CDR2 SFDVKD. CDR3 loop: CATSDFPVKRTGELFF. The CDR3 region has the DNA TGTGCCACCAGTGATTTCCCAGTCAAAAGAACCGGGGAGCTGTTTTTT.

V and J are TRBV6-2 or TRBV6-3 and TRBJ2-3; D may be TRBD2 (5 bases). Trimming removed 3 bases from V and 5 bases from J, with 6 bases in between. From germline, CDR1 is MNHEY and CDR2 SVGEGT. The length of the CDR3 is 12 residues. Here the CDR3 reads CASSYAGDTQYF. In DNA, the CDR3 is TGTGCCAGCAGTTATGCGGGAGATACGCAGTATTTT.

This sequence joins TRBV15 and TRBJ2-1; 9 bases fit TRBD2. This CDR3 is built from 15 residues. The germline V gene encodes CDR1 LNHNV and CDR2 YYDKDF (reference sequence). V was clipped by 3 bases and J by 3 bases; unmatched bases: 3. CDR3 sequence: CATSRRLADYNEQFF. In DNA form, the CDR3 reads TGTGCCACCAGCAGGAGACTAGCGGACTACAATGAGCAGTTCTTC.

The gene calls are TRBV7-3 and TRBJ1-1; D call uncertain. Germline V gives CDR1 SGHTA, CDR2 FQGTGA. The CDR3 length is 13 residues. V gave up 5 bases and J gave up 4 bases, with 11 bases separating them. The CDR3 spells CASSPGWGTEAFF. As DNA, the CDR3 is TGTGCCAGCAGCCCCGGTTGGGGCACTGAAGCTTTCTTT.

This clonotype was seen only a few times. J is TRBJ1-5 and V is TRBV7-2; D possibly corresponds to TRBD1 (5 bases). Germline V gives CDR1 SGHTA, CDR2 FQGNSA. The V and J ends lost 5 bases and 7 bases respectively, with 18 bases between them. CDR3 size: 15 residues. The CDR3 sequence is CASSLGPQGNQPQHF. CDR3 coding DNA: TGTGCCAGCAGCCTGGGCCCCCAGGGAAACCAGCCCCAGCATTTT.

The chain is built from TRBV27 and TRBJ2-4, with 9 bases lining up with TRBD2. There are 17 residues in the CDR3. V was clipped by 5 bases and J by 12 bases; unmatched bases: 20. Looked up from germline, CDR1 is MNHEY and CDR2 is SMNVEV (reference sequence). CDR3 protein: CASSTALAGSRKLDQYF. Here the CDR3 DNA reads TGTGCCAGCAGTACCGCTCTAGCGGGGAGCCGTAAATTGGATCAGTACTTC.

The sample holds many counts of this clonotype. The chain links TRBV20-1 to TRBJ2-2; TRBD1 is a possible D gene (5 bases). Trimming pared 3 bases from V and 5 bases from J, leaving 16 bases between. This CDR3 contains 15 residues. Germline CDR1 reads DFQATT; CDR2 reads SNEGSKA (reference sequence). Here the CDR3 reads CSASKGRVRTGELFF. The CDR3 DNA is TGCAGTGCTAGCAAGGGCAGGGTTCGGACCGGGGAGCTGTTTTTT.

The V and J genes are TRBV9 and TRBJ2-1; 7 bases map to TRBD1. With V trimmed by 1 base and J by 3 bases, 4 bases remained unmatched. This CDR3 is 15 amino acids long. CDR1 SGDLS and CDR2 YYNGEE come from the germline V gene. The CDR3 DNA reads as TGTGCCAGCAGCGTACAGACAGGGTTCTACAATGAGCAGTTCTTC. Amino acid sequence: CASSVQTGFYNEQFF. Variable domain in full (rest from reference TRBV9 and TRBJ2-1): DSGVTQTPKHLITATGQRVTLRCSPRSGDLSVYWYQQSLDQGLQFLIQYYNGEERAKGNILERFSAQQFPDLHSELNLSSLELGDSALYFCASSVQTGFYNEQFFGPGTRLTVL.

In this sample, this clonotype turned up many times. The rearrangement uses TRBV5-1 and TRBJ2-4; tentative D call: TRBD1 (5 bases). CDR3 size: 15 residues. Per the germline V gene, CDR1 is SGHRS and CDR2 is YFSETQ. The V and J ends lost 1 base and 6 bases respectively, with 14 bases between them. The CDR3 reads CASSLTAGSVNIQYF. The CDR3 DNA sequence: TGCGCCAGCAGCTTGACGGCAGGGTCGGTAAACATTCAGTACTTC.

This clonotype was found many times. V is TRBV29-1 and J is TRBJ2-7, with 11 bases aligning to TRBD2. Trimming at V came to 3 bases and at J to 2 bases, leaving 0 bases not matched to a gene. Germline V gives CDR1 SQVTM, CDR2 ANQGSEA. The CDR3 covers 13 residues. The CDR3, as DNA: TGCAGCGTTGAGACTAGCGGGACCTACGAGCAGTACTTC. Amino acid sequence: CSVETSGTYEQYF.

This clonotype was counted many times. The rearrangement links TRBV29-1 to TRBJ2-3; D gene unclear. Trimming stripped 5 bases from V and 0 bases from J, with 6 bases between. Germline values: CDR1 SQVTM, CDR2 ANQGSEA. CDR3 size: 12 residues. The CDR3 nucleotides read TGCAGCGTTCCCGACAGCACAGATACGCAGTATTTT. Residues: CSVPDSTDTQYF.

This clonotype was detected many times. V gene TRBV2 combines with J gene TRBJ2-7; 7 nucleotides align to TRBD1. From germline, CDR1 is SNHLY and CDR2 FYNNEI. V shed 8 bases and J 3 bases; nucleotides not matched to a gene: 16. This CDR3 contains 16 residues. The CDR3 region has the DNA TGTGCCAGCTTCCTCCAACCGGGACAGCTCTTCTACGAGCAGTACTTC. It translates to CASFLQPGQLFYEQYF.

This clonotype occurred many times. V usage is TRBV29-1 and J usage is TRBJ2-1, with D tentatively TRBD1 (5 bases). The CDR3 is 13 residues long. Trimming stripped 6 bases from V and 3 bases from J, with 12 bases between. CDR1 and CDR2 (germline): SQVTM, ANQGSEA. The CDR3 region is CSVQQENYNEQFF. CDR3 DNA: TGCAGCGTGCAACAGGAAAACTACAATGAGCAGTTCTTC.

The chain employs TRBV7-2 and TRBJ2-3; 7 bases fit TRBD2. Germline CDR1 is SGHTA and CDR2 is FQGNSA. The V gene end was trimmed by 3 bases and the J gene end by 10 bases; junction bases not matched to a gene: 19. This CDR3 is 17 amino acids long. This CDR3 is CASSLLPSGRNGFPQYF. The CDR3 coding sequence is TGTGCCAGCAGCTTGCTACCTAGCGGACGAAACGGCTTTCCGCAGTATTTT.

The V and J genes are TRBV7-2 and TRBJ2-3; 10 nucleotides line up with TRBD2. Losses at the gene ends were 5 bases for V and 4 bases for J; bases not matched to a gene: 9. The CDR3 length is 16 residues. Per the germline V gene, CDR1 is SGHTA and CDR2 is FQGNSA. CDR3 nucleotides: TGTGCCAGCAGCACCGGTCGGACTAGCGGCGCAGATACGCAGTATTTT. It yields the protein CASSTGRTSGADTQYF. The variable domain in full, with the rest retrieved from reference TRBV7-2 and TRBJ2-3, is GAGVSQSPSNKVTEKGKDVELRCDPISGHTALYWYRQSLGQGLEFLIYFQGNSAPDKSGLPSDRFSAERTGGSVSTLTIQRTQQEDSAVYLCASSTGRTSGADTQYFGPGTRLTVL.

A few counts support this clonotype. This CDR3 reads CSARRLAVGTGELFF. CDR3 bases: TGCAGTGCCCGAAGACTAGCCGTCGGCACCGGGGAGCTGTTTTTT. The J gene is TRBJ2-2, the V gene TRBV20-1; the match to TRBD2 covers 7 bases. This CDR3 comprises 15 residues. V dropped 6 bases and J dropped 4; count of bases not matched to a gene: 11. Germline values: CDR1 DFQATT, CDR2 SNEGSKA (reference sequence).

This clonotype has at least ten counts. DNA of the CDR3: TGTGCCAGCTCACGCGGGCCACAGGGGGCGAGCTACGAGCAGTACTTC. Its protein product is CASSRGPQGASYEQYF. V gene TRBV18 combines with J gene TRBJ2-7; TRBD1 aligns across 9 bases. The germline V gene encodes CDR1 KGHSH and CDR2 LQKENI. CDR3 length: 16 residues. The ends lost 4 bases at V and 3 bases at J; junction bases unmatched: 10.

The V and J genes are TRBV10-3 and TRBJ2-3; 9 bases are shared with TRBD1. After removal of 5 bases from V and 4 bases from J, the junction contained 4 bases not matched to a gene. Germline loops: CDR1 ENHRY, CDR2 SYGVKD. The length of the CDR3 is 14 residues. CDR3 bases: TGTGCCATCAGTTTTGGGACAGGGTCAGATACGCAGTATTTT. Encoded protein: CAISFGTGSDTQYF.

J is TRBJ2-7 and V is TRBV29-1; tentative D call: TRBD1 (6 bases). V lost 4 bases, J lost 8 bases, and 18 bases lay in between. Per germline, CDR1 SQVTM and CDR2 ANQGSEA. The CDR3 length is 13 residues. CDR3 in DNA: TGCAGCGTTGCGACACGACAGGCAAGCAAGCAGTACTTC. Protein product: CSVATRQASKQYF.

The rearrangement uses TRBV6-1 and TRBJ2-5; the match to TRBD1 covers 7 bases. The CDR3 runs 14 residues. Per the germline V gene, CDR1 is MNHNS and CDR2 is SASEGT. J lost 3 bases, V lost 10 bases, and 11 bases had no gene match. CDR3 DNA sequence: TGTGCCACCTCTAAGACAGGGCAGGAAGAGACCCAGTACTTC. Translated, it gives CATSKTGQEETQYF.

This clonotype was seen a single time. The CDR3 is CASIDRGPHTGELFF. In nucleotides, the CDR3 is TGTGCCAGCATTGACCGGGGCCCTCACACCGGGGAGCTGTTTTTT. This chain uses TRBV12-3 or TRBV12-4 with TRBJ2-2; D is possibly TRBD1 or TRBD2 (5 bases each). The CDR3 length is 15 residues. With 7 bases removed from V and 3 bases from J, the gap between germline ends came to 15 bases.

This clonotype has a count of ten or more. This CDR3 is CASSPRLAGSSYNEQFF. As DNA, the CDR3 is TGTGCCAGCAGCCCGCGACTAGCGGGTAGCTCCTACAATGAGCAGTTCTTC. This chain uses TRBV7-2 with TRBJ2-1; 10 positions agree with TRBD2. CDR3 length: 17 residues. With V trimmed by 5 bases and J by 0 bases, 7 bases remained unmatched. Germline CDR1 is SGHTA and CDR2 is FQGNSA.